What follows is one T cell receptor (beta chain) and its context. This record comes from a study of cytomegalovirus exposure and HLA in healthy donors. Primers included in the PCR were 60 Vbeta and 13 Jbeta primers. The repertoire was sequenced with immunoSEQ multiplex PCR; TCRdb's copy has only in-frame clones and lacks some. Of under 200,000 clones in the sample, under 80% are singletons; the top ten hold around 3.2%. The CDR3 runs to 15 residues. V dropped 5 bases and J dropped 4; count of bases not matched to a gene: 10. Germline V gives CDR1 MNHEY, CDR2 SVGAGI. This clonotype originated in a man aged 40-49 years in good health and CMV-seronegative. The V and J genes are TRBV6-5 and TRBJ2-7; TRBD1 matches 8 bases. The sample taken for sequencing was PBMCs. CDR3 DNA sequence: TGTGCCAGCAGTCCGGACAGGGTCCGTACTTACGAGCAGTACTTC. As protein: CASSPDRVRTYEQYF.